This T cell receptor beta chain is from a study of STAT5B mutations in CD4+ large granular lymphocyte leukemia. Looked up from germline, CDR1 is SGHVS and CDR2 is FNYEAQ. CDR3 length: 18 residues. V was trimmed by 3 bases and J by 5 bases, leaving 23 bases between them. The table came from immunoSEQ multiplex PCR; TCRdb's copy has only in-frame clones and leaves some out. The top ten clones hold about 4% of a sample with about 32,000 clones, around 85% of them seen once. V usage is TRBV7-6 and J usage is TRBJ2-1; D may be TRBD2 (6 bases). The TCR was taken from a human donor in good health. The sample comprised CD4+ T cells from blood buffy coats. CDR3 amino acids: CASSFGPVAVKINNEQFF. The CDR3 nucleotides read TGTGCCAGCAGCTTTGGGCCGGTAGCGGTCAAAATAAACAATGAGCAGTTCTTC.